This record concerns one T cell receptor (beta chain) sequence. The CDR3 is cut off 3 residues early in the read; its end comes from the germline J gene. Assay: immunoSEQ multiplex PCR; the TCRdb copy retains only in-frame clones and omits some. The table lists tens of thousands of clones, with under 8.5% in the top ten. The record originates from a study of T cells in women clearing cervical HPV infection. CDR1 and CDR2 (germline): DFQATT, SNEGSKA (reference sequence). V lost 0 bases, J lost 1 base, and 12 bases lay in between. CDR3 length equals 16 residues. Input material: blood buffy coat. The V call is TRBV20-1, the J call TRBJ1-4; weak D call: TRBD1 (5 bases). This TCR derives from a woman aged 18 to 69 with a cervical HPV16 infection that either progressed to CIN3+ or cleared (not recorded which). The CDR3 spells CSARDEGTGTNEKLFF. CDR3 DNA, as far as it was read: TGCAGTGCTAGAGATGAGGGCACAGGAACTAATGAAAAA.